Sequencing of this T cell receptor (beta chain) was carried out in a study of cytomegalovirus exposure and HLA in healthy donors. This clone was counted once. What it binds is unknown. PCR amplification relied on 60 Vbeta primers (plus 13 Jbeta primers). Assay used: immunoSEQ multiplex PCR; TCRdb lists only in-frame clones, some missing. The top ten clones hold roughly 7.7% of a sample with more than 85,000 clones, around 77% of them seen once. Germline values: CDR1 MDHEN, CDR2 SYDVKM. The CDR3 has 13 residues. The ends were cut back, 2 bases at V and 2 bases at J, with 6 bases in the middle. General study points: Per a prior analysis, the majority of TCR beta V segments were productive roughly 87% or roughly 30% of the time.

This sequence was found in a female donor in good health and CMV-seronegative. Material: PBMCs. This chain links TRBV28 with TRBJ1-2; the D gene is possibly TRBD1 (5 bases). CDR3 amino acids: CASSLPGNYGYTF. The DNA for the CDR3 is TGTGCCAGCAGTTTACCAGGGAACTATGGCTACACCTTC.